Listed here is a single TCR beta chain. Its antigen is as yet unknown. The sample comes from a study of shared clonotypes between healthy human individuals. The study's findings and limits: A reduction in generation probabilities was seen for non-shared clonotypes relative to those shared by all four donors. What limited the represented genetic and exposure-history diversity was the small number of donors.

V dropped 6 bases and J dropped 4 bases, with 15 bases sitting between them. Looked up from germline, CDR1 is MNHEY and CDR2 is SVGAGI. This CDR3 is built from 14 residues. Authors' methods: Junction-only immunoSEQ sequences carried no quality scores, so filtering differed. Measured with immunoSEQ multiplex PCR; TCRdb has only the in-frame clones, and not every one. V, J and clone size were drawn from that table, and D and trimming were deduced from the DNA. The sample lists millions of clones, 85% to 95% occurring once. The rearrangement joins TRBV6-5 to TRBJ1-2; unclear D gene. This TCR was sampled from a man younger than 30 in good health. Sequences were obtained from naive CD4+ T cells sorted from blood. The subset was: CD45RA+ positively selected. The CDR3 here is CASSPLATAYGYTF. The CDR3 bases are TGTGCCAGCAGCCCCCTGGCCACAGCCTATGGCTACACCTTC.